Following are 5 T cell receptor beta chains from one sample sequenced in a study of low-dose radiotherapy and immunotherapy resistance in tumors. Time point here: before trial treatment. First-strand cDNA used TRAV- and TRBV-specific primers, covering alpha and beta chains. TCRs were put through 20 PCR cycles of amplification with Phusion. A constant-region primer and the V-primer adapter served as the primer pair. TCRdb processed the reads anew with MiXCR; each CDR3 protein has one entry. Altogether roughly 39,000 distinct CDR3 sequences are present, less than 40% being singletons, with the ten largest covering roughly 3.7%. The sample consisted of PBMCs, taken before treatment. The receptor source for this set is a male donor with gallbladder cancer.

This clonotype was seen at least ten times. The chain couples TRBV29-1 to TRBJ2-1; 13 bases line up with TRBD2. Germline V gene sequence: CDR1 SQVTM, CDR2 ANQGSEA. This CDR3 comprises 15 residues. The CDR3 DNA sequence: TGCAGTGCCACGAGACTAGCGGGGGGCCACAATGAGCAGTTCTTC. This codes for CSATRLAGGHNEQFF.

At least ten counts were recorded for this clonotype. J is TRBJ2-5 and V is TRBV7-8; D is ambiguous. Germline V gene sequence: CDR1 SGHVS, CDR2 FQNEAQ. This CDR3 is built from 15 residues. V lost 5 bases and J lost 5, with 18 bases in between. DNA for the CDR3: TGTGCCAGCAGCGCCGCAGTAGGGTCGGCGGAGACCCAGTACTTC. Its protein is CASSAAVGSAETQYF.

The chain carries TRBV24-1 and TRBJ1-5; 7 nucleotides line up with TRBD1. Trimming at V came to 4 bases and at J to 3 bases, leaving 11 bases not matched to a gene. The CDR3 is 17 residues long. CDR1 and CDR2 from the germline V gene are KGHDR and SFDVKD. The chain's CDR3 is CATSDPRDSSYNQPQHF. CDR3 coding DNA: TGTGCCACCAGTGACCCGAGGGACAGTTCGTACAATCAGCCCCAGCATTTT.

This clonotype was observed many times. V is TRBV2 and J is TRBJ2-7; TRBD1 or TRBD2 may be the D gene (5 bases each). CDR3 length equals 12 residues. Trimming cost V 6 bases and J 7 bases, with 13 bases left between them. Germline CDR1 is SNHLY and CDR2 is FYNNEI. The CDR3 reads CASSPGPEEQYF. In DNA form, the CDR3 reads TGTGCCAGCAGCCCGGGACCGGAAGAGCAGTACTTC.

This clonotype was counted at least ten times. The CDR3 DNA reads as TGCAGTGCTAGCTACGGGACTAGCGGGTCATCCTACGAGCAGTACTTC. Residues: CSASYGTSGSSYEQYF. The rearrangement joins TRBV20-1 to TRBJ2-7; TRBD2 matches at 12 bases. Germline V CDR1 and CDR2: DFQATT, SNEGSKA (reference sequence). This CDR3 region has 16 residues. The ends lost 3 bases at V and 1 base at J; junction bases unmatched: 7.